These T cell receptor beta chains were read from a single sample in a study of T cells after yellow fever vaccination. Each CDR3 protein is one row after TCRdb ran MiXCR on the 5' RACE reads. The table records 340,000 or so distinct CDR3 sequences, about 12% of them present only once. The sequenced sample was CD4+ T cells sorted from PBMCs, obtained 15 days after the yellow fever booster vaccination. The receptors shown here come from a man aged 18 to 30 who received the YFV17D yellow fever vaccine. The conserved cysteine and the conserved F or W are not part of the CDR3 here. The D gene is left open where the match is weak. Size tells how often a clone was seen (once, few, many) or the class of an expanded clone, and some rows leave it out.

d_call	v_call	clone_size	cdr3_aa
-	TRBV29-1	few	SVAGGGSEELF
-	TRBV7-3	-	ASSFGGPYNEQF
-	TRBV6-2/TRBV6-3	-	ASSYNTVKAITGELF
-	TRBV19	few	ASSKEGGTKNIQY
TRBD1	TRBV6-2/TRBV6-3	few	ASALTGGISIQPQH
-	TRBV6-1	few	ASSETQDGYGYT
-	TRBV20-1	-	SAEGSGNTIY
TRBD1	TRBV5-1	-	ASQRNLQGTGANVLT
TRBD2	TRBV11-2	-	ASSLAPGGGIGTGELF
TRBD1	TRBV6-5	-	ASSYSGTGWDTQY
-	TRBV12-3/TRBV12-4	-	ASSPLGTDTYEQY
TRBD2	TRBV10-3	few	AISESGGSQETQY
-	TRBV6-2/TRBV6-3	-	ASSPGDYNEQF
TRBD1	TRBV20-1	many	SPAQGVNEQF
TRBD2	TRBV10-1	few	ASSEGLAGQETQY
-	TRBV4-3	-	ASPPGGLFTRGANVLT
TRBD1	TRBV5-1	many	ASSLDRQGGGYT
-	TRBV20-1	few	SARAWGLTGNNQPQH
-	TRBV10-2	-	ASTVTQNQPQH
-	TRBV7-9	-	ASSFGSQGRSGYT
-	TRBV4-2	-	ASSREDQPQH
TRBD1	TRBV4-2	-	ASSPRTGWVNEQF
TRBD1	TRBV12-3/TRBV12-4	-	ASSMGGEGAKAF
-	TRBV7-9	-	ASSLQGRSGELF
-	TRBV5-5	-	ASGRGGPGYGYT
-	TRBV10-3	-	AIRAGRINTGELF
-	TRBV6-6	few	ASSLTYEAF
TRBD1	TRBV7-2	-	ASRRDRGTYNEQF
-	TRBV6-6	many	ASSYSTAVNYGYT
TRBD2	TRBV5-1	few	ASKYGGARNEQF
TRBD1	TRBV7-6	-	DSSRDRAQPQH
-	TRBV25-1	once	ASSEYEGTAEAF
-	TRBV9	-	ASSVAPSRETQY
TRBD1	TRBV24-1	-	ATSDRGQGSGGYT